Presented here are 23 T cell receptor beta chains from one specimen sequenced in a study of T cell clones after liver transplantation. Data came from immunoSEQ multiplex PCR; TCRdb stores just in-frame clones and leaves some out. Here the sample spans some 70,000 clones, about 80% being singletons. Sample: CD4+ T cells from blood, taken before liver transplant. The source of these receptors is a human donor who received a liver transplant.

This chain links TRBV5-6 with TRBJ2-1; D is unclear. V was pared by 5 bases and J by 5 bases, with 17 bases between. This CDR3 comprises 15 residues. CDR1 SGHDT and CDR2 YYEEEE come from the germline V gene. The CDR3 is CASSSPHRRNNEQFF. As DNA, the CDR3 is TGTGCCAGCAGTTCCCCCCATCGGCGAAACAATGAGCAGTTCTTC.

V and J are TRBV28 and TRBJ1-5, with D unclear. This CDR3 is 13 amino acids long. CDR1 and CDR2 (germline): MDHEN, SYDVKM. The ends were cut back, 5 bases at V and 6 bases at J, with 11 bases in the middle. In nucleotides, the CDR3 is TGTGCCAGCAGTCCCGGACGCCCTCAGCCCCAGCATTTT. Its translation: CASSPGRPQPQHF.

The rearrangement links TRBV2 to TRBJ2-7; 8 bases fit TRBD1. Looked up from germline, CDR1 is SNHLY and CDR2 is FYNNEI. The CDR3 contains 16 residues. J lost 5 bases, V lost 4 bases, and 13 bases had no gene match. CDR3 bases: TGTGCCAGCAGTGCCCCGCCGATTTTGACAGGGGACGAGCAGTACTTC. This encodes CASSAPPILTGDEQYF.

The CDR3: CAIRGTQLYEQYF. CDR3 nucleotides: TGTGCCATCAGAGGGACGCAACTCTACGAGCAGTACTTC. This chain uses TRBV10-3 with TRBJ2-7, with D perhaps assigned TRBD1 or TRBD2 (5 bases each). Between the trimmed V and J ends, which lost 6 bases and 3 bases, there was a span of 12 bases. Germline CDR1 is ENHRY and CDR2 is SYGVKD. This CDR3 is built from 13 residues.

This chain connects TRBV7-2 to TRBJ1-2; weak D call: TRBD1 (6 bases). In germline, CDR1 is SGHTA, CDR2 FQGNSA. There are 13 residues in the CDR3. Trimming removed 4 bases from V and 3 bases from J, with 9 bases in between. The CDR3 loop is CASSSRGDYGYTF. The DNA for the CDR3 is TGTGCCAGCAGCTCGAGGGGGGACTATGGCTACACCTTC. The whole variable domain, filled in from reference TRBV7-2 and TRBJ1-2, reads GAGVSQSPSNKVTEKGKDVELRCDPISGHTALYWYRQSLGQGLEFLIYFQGNSAPDKSGLPSDRFSAERTGGSVSTLTIQRTQQEDSAVYLCASSSRGDYGYTFGSGTRLTVV.

This chain connects TRBV15 to TRBJ2-7, with TRBD2 identical over 14 bases. The CDR3 runs 16 residues. J gave up 7 bases and V 3 bases, and 8 bases lay outside the gene matches. CDR1 and CDR2 (germline): LNHNV, YYDKDF (reference sequence). The CDR3 reads CATSSAPGLAGVEQYF. In DNA form, the CDR3 reads TGTGCCACCAGCAGCGCACCGGGACTAGCGGGAGTTGAGCAGTACTTC. The entire variable domain, with the rest obtained from reference TRBV15 and TRBJ2-7, is as follows: DAMVIQNPRYQVTQFGKPVTLSCSQTLNHNVMYWYQQKSSQAPKLLFHYYDKDFNNEADTPDNFQSRRPNTSFCFLDIRSPGLGDTAMYLCATSSAPGLAGVEQYFGPGTRLTVT.

The chain couples TRBV10-2 to TRBJ1-1; D gene ambiguous. The V gene lost 6 bases and the J gene lost 2 bases, with 10 bases spanning the gap. The germline gives CDR1 WSHSY, CDR2 SAAADI. CDR3 size: 13 residues. CDR3 region: CASRGSFNTEAFF. The CDR3 DNA reads TGCGCCAGCAGAGGGTCTTTCAACACTGAAGCTTTCTTT.

The gene calls are TRBV7-2 and TRBJ2-5; D is perhaps TRBD2 (5 bases). The V gene's germline CDR1 is SGHTA and CDR2 FQGNSA. Trimming took 5 bases from V and 4 from J, leaving 11 bases between them. The CDR3 length is 13 residues. The CDR3, as DNA: TGTGCCAGCAGCCCGGGGTTGGGAGAGACCCAGTACTTC. This sequence encodes CASSPGLGETQYF.

This rearrangement joins TRBV18 to TRBJ1-1; D is ambiguous. Between the trimmed V and J ends, which lost 1 base and 0 bases, there was a span of 6 bases. The CDR3 is made up of 14 amino acids. Looked up from germline, CDR1 is KGHSH and CDR2 is LQKENI. CDR3 sequence reads: CASSPRPLNTEAFF. The CDR3 DNA follows: TGTGCCAGCTCACCACGACCCTTGAACACTGAAGCTTTCTTT.

The chain is built from TRBV20-1 and TRBJ2-7; D remains unclear. This CDR3 contains 10 residues. V shed 4 bases and J shed 6 bases, with 7 bases lying between them. Germline loops: CDR1 DFQATT, CDR2 SNEGSKA (reference sequence). CDR3 coding DNA: TGCAGTGCTAACGTGGGCGAGCAGTACTTC. Translated, it gives CSANVGEQYF.

This sequence joins TRBV6-1 and TRBJ2-3; 7 bases map to TRBD1. Germline loops: CDR1 MNHNS, CDR2 SASEGT. This CDR3 comprises 16 residues. The J segment lost 2 bases and the V segment lost 0 bases, leaving 5 bases of the junction unmatched. CDR3 bases: TGTGCCAGCAGTGAAGCGCTTGACAGGGTCACAGATACGCAGTATTTT. Amino acids: CASSEALDRVTDTQYF.

The gene calls are TRBV11-2 and TRBJ2-7; no definite D call. This CDR3 is 17 amino acids long. V gave up 2 bases and J gave up 4 bases, with 21 bases separating them. CDR1 and CDR2 (germline): SGHAT, FQNNGV. The CDR3, as DNA: TGTGCCAGCAGCTTAATTGGATCAGGACGACCTTATTACGAGCAGTACTTC. Translated: CASSLIGSGRPYYEQYF.

V is TRBV11-2 and J is TRBJ2-7; the D gene is possibly TRBD1 (5 bases). Germline lookup yields CDR1 SGHAT and CDR2 FQNNGV. CDR3 size: 14 residues. V lost 5 bases and J lost 2, with 13 bases in between. The CDR3 sequence is CASSPPDSPYEQYF. Here the CDR3 DNA reads TGTGCCAGCAGCCCTCCCGACAGTCCCTACGAGCAGTACTTC.

The chain carries TRBV27 and TRBJ2-2; 9 positions match TRBD1. The germline CDR1 and CDR2 sequences are MNHEY and SMNVEV (reference sequence). J gave up 4 bases and V 2 bases, and 17 bases lay outside the gene matches. The CDR3 is made up of 20 amino acids. The CDR3, as DNA: TGTGCCAGCAGTTTAAGAGGTTACGTAACCGGGACAGGGCCCACCGGGGAGCTGTTTTTT. Protein sequence: CASSLRGYVTGTGPTGELFF.

V and J are TRBV4-2 and TRBJ2-3, with 8 bases matching TRBD2. The CDR3 length is 16 residues. V lost 4 bases, J lost 4 bases, and 10 bases stayed unmatched. CDR1 and CDR2 (germline): LGHNA, YNFKEQ. The CDR3 spells CASSLGGLAGSDTQYF. CDR3 DNA sequence: TGTGCCAGCAGCCTCGGGGGGCTAGCGGGCTCAGATACGCAGTATTTT.

The chain joins TRBV7-3 to TRBJ2-7; perhaps TRBD1 as D (6 bases). V was trimmed by 4 bases and J by 5 bases, leaving 9 bases between them. Germline CDR1 and CDR2: SGHTA and FQGTGA. The CDR3 consists of 12 residues. CDR3 DNA sequence: TGTGCCAGCAGCTCACAGGGCCACGAGCAGTACTTC. It codes for CASSSQGHEQYF.

The chain recombines TRBV15 with TRBJ2-3, with D possibly TRBD1 on 5 matching bases. The V end lost 0 bases, the J end lost 1 base, and 11 bases lay between the germline ends. CDR3 length: 16 amino acids. Looked up from germline, CDR1 is LNHNV and CDR2 is YYDKDF (reference sequence). The CDR3 loop is CATSREWGAGTDTQYF. DNA of the CDR3: TGTGCCACCAGCAGAGAGTGGGGCGCCGGCACAGATACGCAGTATTTT. Full variable domain (remainder filled in from reference TRBV15 and TRBJ2-3): DAMVIQNPRYQVTQFGKPVTLSCSQTLNHNVMYWYQQKSSQAPKLLFHYYDKDFNNEADTPDNFQSRRPNTSFCFLDIRSPGLGDTAMYLCATSREWGAGTDTQYFGPGTRLTVL.

Only one count was recorded for this clone. The rearrangement uses TRBV9 and TRBJ2-5, with 10 bases lining up with TRBD2. This CDR3 comprises 14 residues. Germline V lookup: CDR1 SGDLS, CDR2 YYNGEE. Unmatched junction bases numbered 1, after V lost 0 bases and J lost 5 bases. The CDR3 sequence: CASSVDSGRETQYF. The CDR3 region has the DNA TGTGCCAGCAGCGTAGATAGCGGGAGGGAGACCCAGTACTTC.

V gene TRBV25-1 combines with J gene TRBJ2-2; D is uncertain. Germline V lookup: CDR1 MGHDK, CDR2 SYGVNS. This CDR3 comprises 16 residues. V was trimmed by 5 bases and J by 0 bases, leaving 13 bases between them. The CDR3 sequence is CASSWSQRANTGELFF. The CDR3 DNA reads TGTGCCAGCAGTTGGAGTCAGCGAGCGAACACCGGGGAGCTGTTTTTT.

This chain uses TRBV5-1 with TRBJ2-5, with TRBD2 identical over 11 bases. The CDR3 is made up of 14 amino acids. The trim removed 2 bases at V and 3 bases at J, leaving 0 bases unmatched. Germline CDR1 and CDR2: SGHRS and YFSETQ. The CDR3 nucleotides read TGCGCCAGCAGCTTACTAGCGGGAGAAGAGACCCAGTACTTC. Protein sequence: CASSLLAGEETQYF.

The genes are TRBV5-7 and TRBJ1-1, with a tentative D call TRBD1 (5 bases). TRBV5-7 is reported as an ORF; its role is uncertain. Trimming left V 3 bases short and J 11 bases short, with 23 bases between. The CDR3 has 15 amino acids. The DNA for the CDR3 is TGTGCCAGCAGCTCCCAGACAAATAACAGGAAATCGGCTTTCTTT. Translating it yields CASSSQTNNRKSAFF.

The V gene is TRBV28, the J gene TRBJ1-1; no reliable D call. V lost 10 bases and J 3 bases, leaving 12 bases between the germline ends. CDR1 MDHEN and CDR2 SYDVKM come from the germline V gene. The CDR3 spans 12 residues. CDR3 residues: CATRRADTEAFF. The CDR3 DNA is TGTGCCACTCGCCGAGCGGACACTGAAGCTTTCTTT.

The sample holds a few counts of this clone. The chain recombines TRBV27 with TRBJ2-2; TRBD1 is a possible D gene (5 bases). This CDR3 comprises 15 residues. Looked up from germline, CDR1 is MNHEY and CDR2 is SMNVEV (reference sequence). The V end was cut by 8 bases, the J end by 6 bases, with 19 bases between. CDR3 DNA: TGTGCCAGCCGAAGGGGAAGCGTAAGGGCCGGGGAGCTGTTTTTT. Amino acids: CASRRGSVRAGELFF.